Sequencing of this TCR beta chain was carried out in a study of blood T cell repertoires in COVID-19. Original analysis: Estimation of nucleated cell counts relied on the amplification of reference gene primers. Generated by immunoSEQ multiplex PCR, the TCRdb table keeps only in-frame clones and is missing some. From that table come the V and J calls and clone size; the DNA was used to work out D and trimming. This sample yields 130,000 to 150,000 clones, of which over 75% are seen a single time; 0.95% to 1.5% belongs to the top ten. Recruitment covered about two dozen US areas and drew participants whose ages spanned about 18 to 90 years. Trimming left V 0 bases short and J 3 bases short, with 9 bases between. The CDR3 has 15 amino acids. CDR1 and CDR2 (germline): SGHRS, YFSETQ.

The genes are TRBV5-1 and TRBJ2-2, with D tentatively TRBD2 (5 bases). This TCR came from a woman in her twenties or thirties with acute COVID-19. Sequencing was done on a sample of PBMCs or T cells enriched from blood (not recorded which). The CDR3 loop reads CASSLVEGYTGELFF. CDR3 DNA: TGCGCCAGCAGCTTGGTTGAGGGATACACCGGGGAGCTGTTTTTT. The complete variable domain, with remaining parts taken from reference TRBV5-1 and TRBJ2-2, reads KAGVTQTPRYLIKTRGQQVTLSCSPISGHRSVSWYQQTPGQGLQFLFEYFSETQRNKGNFPGRFSGRQFSNSRSEMNVSTLELGDSALYLCASSLVEGYTGELFFGEGSRLTVL.